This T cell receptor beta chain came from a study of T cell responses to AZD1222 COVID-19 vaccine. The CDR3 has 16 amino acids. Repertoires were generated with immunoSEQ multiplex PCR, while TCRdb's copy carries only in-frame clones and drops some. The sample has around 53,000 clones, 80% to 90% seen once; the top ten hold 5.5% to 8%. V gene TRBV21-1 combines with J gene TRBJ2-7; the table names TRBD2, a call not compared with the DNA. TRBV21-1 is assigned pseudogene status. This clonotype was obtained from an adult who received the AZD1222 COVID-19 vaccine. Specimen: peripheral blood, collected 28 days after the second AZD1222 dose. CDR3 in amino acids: CASSKEAGLYSYEQYF. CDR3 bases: TGTGCCAGCAGCAAAGAGGCAGGACTCTACTCCTACGAGCAGTACTTC.